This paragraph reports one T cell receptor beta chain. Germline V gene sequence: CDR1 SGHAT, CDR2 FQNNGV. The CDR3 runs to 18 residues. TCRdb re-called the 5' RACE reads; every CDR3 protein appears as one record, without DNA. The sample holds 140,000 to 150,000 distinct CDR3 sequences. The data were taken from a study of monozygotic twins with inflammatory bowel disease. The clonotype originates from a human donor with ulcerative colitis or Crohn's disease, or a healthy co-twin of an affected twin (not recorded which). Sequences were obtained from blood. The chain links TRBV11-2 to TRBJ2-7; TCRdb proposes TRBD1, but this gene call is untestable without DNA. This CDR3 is CASSLGGARGLLSYEQYF.